Shown below are 22 T cell receptor beta chains from a single sample sequenced in a study of blood T cell repertoires in COVID-19. The protocol was immunoSEQ multiplex PCR, while the TCRdb copy is restricted to in-frame clones and leaves out a portion. The sample has 36,000 or so clones; just over 90% are singletons. Sequenced input: peripheral blood. The source of these receptors is a human donor in a cohort sampled during active COVID-19.

This clone occurred a few times. The genes are TRBV5-8 and TRBJ2-3; 8 bases map to TRBD2. Germline V gene sequence: CDR1 SGHTS, CDR2 YDEGEE. Trimming removed 0 bases from V and 4 bases from J; junction bases left unmatched: 10. The CDR3 totals 17 residues. The CDR3 DNA is TGTGCCAGCAGCTTGGGATCTCGAGCGGGAGCGGCAGATACGCAGTATTTT. It codes for CASSLGSRAGAADTQYF.

The genes are TRBV2 and TRBJ2-7, with D possibly TRBD1 on 8 matching bases. Trimming stripped 2 bases from V and 4 bases from J, with 12 bases between. CDR3 length: 14 residues. Germline V gene data show CDR1 as SNHLY and CDR2 as FYNNEI. CDR3 amino acids: CASSENRGGYEQYF. Written as DNA, the CDR3 is TGTGCCAGCAGTGAAAACAGGGGGGGGTACGAGCAGTACTTC.

The chain is built from TRBV4-2 and TRBJ2-3; 8 positions agree with TRBD2. V lost 4 bases and J lost 5; bases outside the gene matches: 8. The CDR3 totals 15 residues. The germline V gene has CDR1 LGHNA and CDR2 YNFKEQ. The CDR3 nucleotides read TGTGCCAGCAGCCTGTCCTCGGGAGGGCTAGATACGCAGTATTTT. Translated, it gives CASSLSSGGLDTQYF.

J is TRBJ2-1 and V is TRBV6-6, with 11 positions matching TRBD2. Germline-derived CDR1 and CDR2 are MNHNY and SVGAGI (reference sequence). This CDR3 comprises 16 residues. Trimming removed 5 bases from V and 7 bases from J; junction bases left unmatched: 10. The DNA of the CDR3 is TGTGCCAGCAGTGGAACTACTAGCGGGAGCAGGAATGAGCAGTTCTTC. Residues: CASSGTTSGSRNEQFF.

The chain couples TRBV9 to TRBJ2-5; 9 bases are a match to TRBD2. J was trimmed by 5 bases and V by 0 bases; bases with no gene match: 2. Germline V gene lookup returns CDR1 SGDLS and CDR2 YYNGEE. The CDR3 length is 14 residues. The CDR3 DNA follows: TGTGCCAGCAGCGTAGAGGCGGGAGGGGAGACCCAGTACTTC. Translating gives CASSVEAGGETQYF. The variable domain in full, with the rest retrieved from reference TRBV9 and TRBJ2-5, is DSGVTQTPKHLITATGQRVTLRCSPRSGDLSVYWYQQSLDQGLQFLIQYYNGEERAKGNILERFSAQQFPDLHSELNLSSLELGDSALYFCASSVEAGGETQYFGPGTRLLVL.

V gene TRBV29-1 combines with J gene TRBJ1-1; weak D call: TRBD1 (6 bases). The CDR3 length is 12 residues. CDR1 and CDR2 from the germline V gene are SQVTM and ANQGSEA. V gave up 4 bases and J gave up 3 bases, with 9 bases separating them. The CDR3 bases are TGCAGCGTTGTGAGGGGGTACACTGAAGCTTTCTTT. Encoded protein: CSVVRGYTEAFF.

The V call is TRBV3-1 (or the pseudogene TRBV3-2), the J call TRBJ2-7, with TRBD2 identical over 9 bases. V lost 11 bases to trimming and J lost 3 bases; unmatched junction nucleotides: 8. This CDR3 has 13 residues. Germline V gene lookup returns CDR1 LGHDT and CDR2 YNNKEL (reference sequence). The DNA of the CDR3 is TGTGCCCCCTTAGCGGGGGTACTCTACGAGCAGTACTTC. Protein sequence: CAPLAGVLYEQYF.

The genes are TRBV30 and TRBJ1-6, with 7 bases lining up with TRBD1. There are 13 residues in the CDR3. With V trimmed by 2 bases and J by 7 bases, 2 bases remained unmatched. Germline-derived CDR1 and CDR2 are GTSNPN and SVGIG (reference sequence). The CDR3: CAWSRQGNSPLHF. CDR3 DNA: TGTGCCTGGAGTAGACAGGGAAATTCACCCCTCCACTTT.

The chain recombines TRBV18 with TRBJ2-2; D gene unclear. There are 14 residues in the CDR3. Trimming pared 8 bases from V and 6 bases from J, leaving 16 bases between. Germline V gene data show CDR1 as KGHSH and CDR2 as LQKENI. CDR3 DNA: TGTGCCAGCACCCCTGCTGTAAGCGCCGGGGAGCTGTTTTTT. Its translation: CASTPAVSAGELFF.

The rearrangement links TRBV30 to TRBJ1-5; unclear D gene. V was trimmed by 4 bases and J by 0 bases, leaving 7 bases between them. Looked up from germline, CDR1 is GTSNPN and CDR2 is SVGIG (reference sequence). The length of the CDR3 is 13 residues. This chain's CDR3 is CAWTTDSNQPQHF. CDR3 nucleotide sequence: TGTGCCTGGACTACCGATAGCAATCAGCCCCAGCATTTT.

The chain uses TRBV5-1 and TRBJ2-5; TRBD2 matches 7 bases. Germline V gene sequence: CDR1 SGHRS, CDR2 YFSETQ. The CDR3 runs 15 residues. Trimming cost V 4 bases and J 2 bases; bases outside gene matches: 8. The CDR3 here is CASSTTGTKQETQYF. The CDR3 coding sequence is TGCGCCAGCAGCACCACTGGGACTAAGCAAGAGACCCAGTACTTC.

The chain links TRBV3-1 (or the pseudogene TRBV3-2) to TRBJ2-1, with D tentatively TRBD2 (5 bases). Trimming removed 4 bases from V and 9 bases from J, with 7 bases in between. Germline V CDR1 and CDR2: LGHDT, YNNKEL (reference sequence). The CDR3 is 11 residues long. The CDR3: CASSPGIEQFF. In nucleotides, the CDR3 is TGTGCCAGCAGCCCGGGGATTGAGCAGTTCTTC.

The chain couples TRBV5-4 to TRBJ2-7, with 10 bases lining up with TRBD1. The germline CDR1 and CDR2 sequences are SGHNT and YYREEE (reference sequence). The CDR3 has 15 residues. With 0 bases clipped from V and 4 bases from J, the junction kept 4 bases outside the gene matches. This CDR3 is CASSLGQGAGYEQYF. DNA for the CDR3: TGTGCCAGCAGCTTGGGACAGGGGGCGGGGTACGAGCAGTACTTC.

This clone was detected only once. V and J are TRBV9 and TRBJ2-1, with TRBD2 matching over 8 bases. The ends lost 0 bases at V and 7 bases at J; junction bases unmatched: 6. Germline V gene sequence: CDR1 SGDLS, CDR2 YYNGEE. The length of the CDR3 is 15 residues. CDR3 bases: TGTGCCAGCAGCGTAGAAGCGGGAGAATTGAATGAGCAGTTCTTC. It specifies CASSVEAGELNEQFF. Full variable domain (missing parts from reference TRBV9 and TRBJ2-1): DSGVTQTPKHLITATGQRVTLRCSPRSGDLSVYWYQQSLDQGLQFLIQYYNGEERAKGNILERFSAQQFPDLHSELNLSSLELGDSALYFCASSVEAGELNEQFFGPGTRLTVL.

The gene calls are TRBV30 and TRBJ2-7; TRBD2 is a possible D gene (5 bases). The CDR3 sequence is 13 residues long. The germline V and J ends were trimmed by 1 base and 2 bases, with 9 bases remaining between them. The V gene's germline CDR1 is GTSNPN and CDR2 SVGIG (reference sequence). The CDR3 DNA reads TGTGCCTGGAGTGCGAGGGTCCCCTACGAGCAGTACTTC. It is translated as CAWSARVPYEQYF.

The CDR3 sequence: CASSLAPGSRQETQYF. In nucleotides, the CDR3 is TGCGCCAGCAGCTTGGCCCCAGGGTCTAGGCAAGAGACCCAGTACTTC. This sequence joins TRBV5-1 and TRBJ2-5; a weak D match, TRBD1 (5 bases). The CDR3 contains 16 residues. The germline gives CDR1 SGHRS, CDR2 YFSETQ. V lost 0 bases and J lost 2, with 14 bases in between.

The V gene is TRBV28, the J gene TRBJ2-1, with a weak D call TRBD1 (6 bases). CDR3 length equals 17 residues. CDR1 is MDHEN and CDR2 is SYDVKM in the germline V gene. V was trimmed by 6 bases and J by 4 bases, leaving 22 bases between them. In DNA form, the CDR3 reads TGTGCCAGCAGCCTGAAACAGGGCCCCATGCGGTACAATGAGCAGTTCTTC. It translates to CASSLKQGPMRYNEQFF.

This clone was recorded once. The V gene is TRBV2, the J gene TRBJ1-1; TRBD1 might be the D (5 bases). The CDR3 spans 15 residues. In germline, CDR1 is SNHLY, CDR2 FYNNEI. V was trimmed by 1 base and J by 11 bases, leaving 20 bases between them. CDR3 region: CASSEGGTPAWGAFF. CDR3 in DNA: TGTGCCAGCAGTGAAGGCGGGACTCCCGCATGGGGGGCTTTCTTT.

The chain combines TRBV30 with TRBJ2-1; 11 bases are a match to TRBD1. J gave up 7 bases and V 0 bases, and 17 bases lay outside the gene matches. The length of the CDR3 is 19 residues. Germline V gene sequence: CDR1 GTSNPN, CDR2 SVGIG (reference sequence). CDR3 protein: CAWSVRRLIGTGGMNEQFF. CDR3 nucleotides: TGTGCCTGGAGTGTACGAAGGTTGATAGGGACAGGGGGTATGAATGAGCAGTTCTTC.

The V and J genes are TRBV5-1 and TRBJ2-6; no clear D gene. V lost 0 bases to trimming and J lost 2 bases, with 9 bases between them. Per germline, CDR1 SGHRS and CDR2 YFSETQ. This CDR3 has 16 residues. The CDR3 DNA is TGCGCCAGCAGCTTGGGATGGCGGACTGGGGCCAACGTCCTGACTTTC. It encodes CASSLGWRTGANVLTF.

This chain connects TRBV28 to TRBJ2-7, with 9 bases aligning to TRBD1. CDR3 length equals 16 residues. With 6 bases clipped from V and 3 bases from J, the junction kept 12 bases outside the gene matches. Germline loops: CDR1 MDHEN, CDR2 SYDVKM. The DNA of the CDR3 is TGTGCCAGCAGACAACAGGGGGCGCCCCCCCACTACGAGCAGTACTTC. This sequence encodes CASRQQGAPPHYEQYF.

The chain has TRBV5-6 and TRBJ2-1; TRBD2 matches at 9 bases. The CDR3 has 19 amino acids. CDR1 SGHDT and CDR2 YYEEEE come from the germline V gene. The V gene end was trimmed by 2 bases and the J gene end by 0 bases; junction bases not matched to a gene: 12. Here the CDR3 reads CASSLTGAGGLSSYNEQFF. The CDR3 nucleotides are TGTGCCAGCAGCTTAACGGGAGCGGGAGGACTGAGCTCCTACAATGAGCAGTTCTTC. The entire variable domain, with the rest obtained from reference TRBV5-6 and TRBJ2-1, is as follows: DAGVTQSPTHLIKTRGQQVTLRCSPKSGHDTVSWYQQALGQGPQFIFQYYEEEERQRGNFPDRFSGHQFPNYSSELNVNALLLGDSALYLCASSLTGAGGLSSYNEQFFGPGTRLTVL.